These 27 T cell receptor beta chains were all obtained from the same sample, sequenced in a study of cytomegalovirus exposure and HLA in healthy donors. PCR involved 60 Vbeta and 13 Jbeta primers. Clones were read by immunoSEQ multiplex PCR, and TCRdb kept only the in-frame ones, dropping some. The sample has about 100,000 clones, about 82% seen once. Input material: PBMCs. The receptors derive from a man aged 25 to 40 in good health and CMV-seronegative.

The chain couples TRBV4-1 to TRBJ1-5; TRBD1 matches 8 bases. Trimming cost V 2 bases and J 7 bases; bases outside gene matches: 7. This CDR3 has 15 amino acids. Germline V gene data show CDR1 as MGHRA and CDR2 as YSYEKL. The CDR3 region has the DNA TGCGCCAGCAGCCAAAATCTAGGACAGGGCCAGCCCCAGCATTTT. It codes for CASSQNLGQGQPQHF.

The CDR3 nucleotides are TGTGCCTGGAGTCTCCGAGGGCCAGGATCCGAGCAGTACTTC. Amino acid sequence: CAWSLRGPGSEQYF. The rearrangement joins TRBV30 to TRBJ2-5; D might be TRBD2 (5 bases). The DNA end is more similar to TRBJ2-7, so the J call may be wrong. The germline V gene encodes CDR1 GTSNPN and CDR2 SVGIG (reference sequence). This CDR3 region has 14 residues.

The chain uses TRBV28 and TRBJ2-7; 7 positions agree with TRBD1. The CDR3 extends over 13 amino acids. V trimming: 3 bases; J trimming: 3 bases; junction bases outside the gene matches: 2. The germline gives CDR1 MDHEN, CDR2 SYDVKM. The CDR3 sequence is CASSLTGIYEQYF. DNA of the CDR3: TGTGCCAGCAGTTTGACAGGGATCTACGAGCAGTACTTC.

V usage is TRBV18 and J usage is TRBJ2-3, with TRBD2 matching 7 bases. This CDR3 has 15 amino acids. Germline V CDR1 and CDR2: KGHSH, LQKENI. V lost 2 bases, J lost 3 bases, and 5 bases stayed unmatched. The CDR3 coding sequence is TGTGCCAGCTCACCAGAGCTTAGCGGGACAGATACGCAGTATTTT. This translates into CASSPELSGTDTQYF. The full variable domain, with the rest looked up from reference TRBV18 and TRBJ2-3, is NAGVMQNPRHLVRRRGQEARLRCSPMKGHSHVYWYRQLPEEGLKFMVYLQKENIIDESGMPKERFSAEFPKEGPSILRIQQVVRGDSAAYFCASSPELSGTDTQYFGPGTRLTVL.

V gene TRBV5-1 combines with J gene TRBJ2-7; D is ambiguous. The V gene's germline CDR1 is SGHRS and CDR2 YFSETQ. This CDR3 region has 14 residues. V dropped 0 bases and J dropped 4 bases, with 11 bases sitting between them. The CDR3 nucleotides read TGCGCCAGCAGCTTGGCCGTTAGTTCGTACGAGCAGTACTTC. This sequence encodes CASSLAVSSYEQYF.

The chain joins TRBV5-4 to TRBJ2-2, with D maybe TRBD1 (6 bases). V was clipped by 3 bases and J by 8 bases, with 14 bases between them. This CDR3 region has 14 residues. In germline, CDR1 is SGHNT, CDR2 YYREEE (reference sequence). The DNA of the CDR3 is TGTGCCAGCAGCTCCGAACCTCAGGGGGGGGAGCTGTTTTTT. This translates into CASSSEPQGGELFF.

The V gene is TRBV18, the J gene TRBJ2-3, with D hard to call. Per germline, CDR1 KGHSH and CDR2 LQKENI. Trimming stripped 2 bases from V and 1 base from J, with 10 bases between. The CDR3 extends over 15 amino acids. The CDR3 DNA reads TGTGCCAGCTCACCAGACAACTCCCGCACAGATACGCAGTATTTT. Its protein product is CASSPDNSRTDTQYF.

This clone came up once. The rearrangement uses TRBV5-4 and TRBJ1-1; 8 nucleotides agree with TRBD1. Losses at the gene ends were 0 bases for V and 11 bases for J; bases not matched to a gene: 12. CDR3 length: 15 amino acids. Per the germline V gene, CDR1 is SGHNT and CDR2 is YYREEE (reference sequence). Here the CDR3 DNA reads TGTGCCAGCAGCTTGGGGGGGGTAGGACAGGGTGAGGCTTTCTTT. Its translation: CASSLGGVGQGEAFF.

The rearrangement links TRBV10-3 to TRBJ1-1; 10 bases fit TRBD1. Germline CDR1 is ENHRY and CDR2 is SYGVKD. The J segment lost 2 bases and the V segment lost 3 bases, leaving 6 bases of the junction unmatched. This CDR3 spans 16 amino acids. This CDR3 is CAISERGQGLNTEAFF. In DNA form, the CDR3 reads TGTGCCATCAGTGAAAGGGGACAGGGGCTAAACACTGAAGCTTTCTTT.

This clone was observed once. The CDR3 DNA reads as TGTGCCAGTACCACGGGGGTTTCCACAGATACGCAGTATTTT. Translated, it gives CASTTGVSTDTQYF. The chain recombines TRBV19 with TRBJ2-3, with D possibly TRBD2 on 6 matching bases. V was clipped by 7 bases and J by 2 bases, with 13 bases between them. Germline V lookup: CDR1 LNHDA, CDR2 SQIVND (reference sequence). The CDR3 extends over 14 amino acids.

This clone occurred a few times. This chain connects TRBV4-3 to TRBJ1-2; tentatively, D is TRBD1 (6 bases). This CDR3 is 15 amino acids long. Germline V gene data show CDR1 as LGHNA and CDR2 as YSLEER. Trimming took off 0 bases at V and 5 bases at J, with 13 bases between the two ends. The CDR3 DNA reads as TGCGCCAGCAGCCAAGAGGGCAGGGGAGGGTATGGCTACACCTTC. It specifies CASSQEGRGGYGYTF.

The chain joins TRBV6-6 to TRBJ2-7; D call uncertain. CDR3 length: 15 amino acids. Germline CDR1 is MNHNY and CDR2 is SVGAGI (reference sequence). V lost 2 bases and J lost 3, with 14 bases in between. The CDR3 loop reads CASSYGRRQVYEQYF. The CDR3 DNA sequence: TGTGCCAGCAGTTACGGGCGCCGACAAGTCTACGAGCAGTACTTC.

The V call is TRBV7-9, the J call TRBJ2-2; 7 nucleotides agree with TRBD1. Unmatched junction bases numbered 7, after V lost 4 bases and J lost 2 bases. CDR1 is SEHNR and CDR2 is FQNEAQ in the germline V gene (reference sequence). The CDR3 is 16 residues long. CDR3 loop: CASSSHRGVNTGELFF. The CDR3 nucleotides are TGTGCCAGCAGCTCCCACAGGGGAGTAAACACCGGGGAGCTGTTTTTT.

The J gene is TRBJ2-5, the V gene TRBV18, with 7 bases aligning to TRBD2. V shed 4 bases and J 7 bases; nucleotides not matched to a gene: 15. The CDR3 loop spans 16 amino acids. Germline lookup yields CDR1 KGHSH and CDR2 LQKENI. DNA of the CDR3: TGTGCCAGCTCACAGGCCCCGCCGGGGGGAGGTCGGACCCAGTACTTC. This gives the protein CASSQAPPGGGRTQYF. Full variable domain (rest looked up from reference TRBV18 and TRBJ2-5): NAGVMQNPRHLVRRRGQEARLRCSPMKGHSHVYWYRQLPEEGLKFMVYLQKENIIDESGMPKERFSAEFPKEGPSILRIQQVVRGDSAAYFCASSQAPPGGGRTQYFGPGTRLLVL.

The chain carries TRBV5-4 and TRBJ1-1; TRBD1 matches 9 bases. V lost 6 bases to trimming and J lost 3 bases; unmatched junction nucleotides: 9. Germline V gene sequence: CDR1 SGHNT, CDR2 YYREEE (reference sequence). The CDR3 consists of 15 residues. In DNA form, the CDR3 reads TGTGCCAGCACGGGGACAGGGTTTAAAGACACTGAAGCTTTCTTT. It codes for CASTGTGFKDTEAFF.

CDR3 coding DNA: TGCAGCGCTCAGCCGCGACAGGAATTCTATGGCTACACCTTC. Protein sequence: CSAQPRQEFYGYTF. This chain connects TRBV29-1 to TRBJ1-2; TRBD1 might be the D (6 bases). Germline CDR1 is SQVTM and CDR2 is ANQGSEA. There are 14 residues in the CDR3. Trimming pared 7 bases from V and 4 bases from J, leaving 19 bases between. The full variable domain, rest sourced from reference TRBV29-1 and TRBJ1-2, is SAVISQKPSRDICQRGTSLTIQCQVDSQVTMMFWYRQQPGQSLTLIATANQGSEATYESGFVIDKFPISRPNLTFSTLTVSNMSPEDSSIYLCSAQPRQEFYGYTFGSGTRLTVV.

The rearrangement joins TRBV6-5 to TRBJ1-2; D not resolved. Germline V lookup: CDR1 MNHEY, CDR2 SVGAGI. Trimming left V 2 bases short and J 4 bases short, with 17 bases between. The CDR3 length is 16 residues. DNA for the CDR3: TGTGCCAGCAGTTACCGCGGCTCAAATCGGGTCTATGGCTACACCTTC. Translating gives CASSYRGSNRVYGYTF.

This chain links TRBV5-1 with TRBJ2-3; the match to TRBD2 covers 7 bases. V was pared by 1 base and J by 1 base, with 3 bases of the junction left unmatched. The CDR3 runs to 15 residues. CDR1 and CDR2 (germline): SGHRS, YFSETQ. CDR3 loop: CASSLHREGTDTQYF. CDR3 nucleotides: TGCGCCAGCAGCTTGCATCGGGAGGGCACAGATACGCAGTATTTT.

The chain has TRBV6-5 and TRBJ2-3, with D perhaps TRBD2 (6 bases). CDR3 length equals 15 residues. Germline CDR1 is MNHEY and CDR2 is SVGAGI. The V gene lost 2 bases and the J gene lost 2 bases, with 11 bases spanning the gap. CDR3 in amino acids: CASSYAGLSTDTQYF. The CDR3 region has the DNA TGTGCCAGCAGTTACGCGGGGCTATCCACAGATACGCAGTATTTT.

V gene TRBV25-1 combines with J gene TRBJ2-2, with a weak D call TRBD1 (6 bases). Germline V gene lookup returns CDR1 MGHDK and CDR2 SYGVNS. CDR3 length equals 15 residues. The V gene lost 6 bases and the J gene lost 1 base, with 12 bases spanning the gap. CDR3 sequence: CASSNTGRNTGELFF. The CDR3 region has the DNA TGTGCCAGCAGCAACACAGGGCGGAACACCGGGGAGCTGTTTTTT.

The rearrangement links TRBV6-1 to TRBJ1-1, with D tentatively TRBD1 (5 bases). Germline V gene lookup returns CDR1 MNHNS and CDR2 SASEGT. The V end was cut by 4 bases, the J end by 4 bases, with 10 bases between. The CDR3 runs to 13 residues. The CDR3 sequence: CASSAGQATEAFF. The CDR3 bases are TGTGCCAGCAGTGCAGGGCAGGCCACTGAAGCTTTCTTT.

The chain is built from TRBV14 and TRBJ2-3, with D unresolved. V dropped 0 bases and J dropped 0 bases, with 13 bases sitting between them. The CDR3 totals 17 residues. Germline-derived CDR1 and CDR2 are SGHDN and FVKESK. CDR3 coding DNA: TGTGCCAGCAGCCAAGATGGGCCGGTGTCTAGCACAGATACGCAGTATTTT. Protein sequence: CASSQDGPVSSTDTQYF.

This chain uses TRBV2 with TRBJ2-7; TRBD1 is a possible D gene (6 bases). The CDR3 is 11 residues long. The germline gives CDR1 SNHLY, CDR2 FYNNEI. V dropped 6 bases and J dropped 7 bases, with 10 bases sitting between them. Written as DNA, the CDR3 is TGTGCCAGCAGACAGGGTAATGAGCAGTACTTC. Protein product: CASRQGNEQYF.

This chain joins TRBV19 and TRBJ1-1; 9 bases line up with TRBD1. The CDR3 is 17 residues long. The J segment lost 0 bases and the V segment lost 4 bases, leaving 9 bases of the junction unmatched. Germline V gene data show CDR1 as LNHDA and CDR2 as SQIVND (reference sequence). The CDR3 coding sequence is TGTGCCAGTAGTACCGGGACAGGGTTTTCCATGAACACTGAAGCTTTCTTT. This codes for CASSTGTGFSMNTEAFF.

The chain combines TRBV6-5 with TRBJ2-5; the match to TRBD1 covers 8 bases. The length of the CDR3 is 15 residues. J gave up 5 bases and V 0 bases, and 5 bases lay outside the gene matches. Germline lookup yields CDR1 MNHEY and CDR2 SVGAGI. CDR3 DNA sequence: TGTGCCAGCAGTTACTCCTCCGGACAGGGTGAGACCCAGTACTTC. Protein sequence: CASSYSSGQGETQYF.

This chain joins TRBV27 and TRBJ1-2, with TRBD1 matching 9 bases. CDR3 length: 16 residues. From germline, CDR1 is MNHEY and CDR2 SMNVEV (reference sequence). The junction had 14 bases not matched to a gene; V was cut back by 6 bases and J by 6 bases. For the CDR3, the DNA is TGTGCCAGCAGACGTCGCCCGGGACAGGGCTTAAATGGCTACACCTTC. This sequence encodes CASRRRPGQGLNGYTF.

This clone was found a few times. The chain recombines TRBV5-1 with TRBJ1-1; a weak D match, TRBD1 (5 bases). The CDR3 covers 13 residues. Germline CDR1 SGHRS, CDR2 YFSETQ. Trimming stripped 2 bases from V and 5 bases from J, with 10 bases between. The CDR3: CASSFGGGTEAFF. CDR3 coding DNA: TGCGCCAGCAGCTTTGGGGGGGGGACTGAAGCTTTCTTT.